One sample yielded the 19 T cell receptor beta chains listed below, sequenced in a study of blood T cell repertoires in COVID-19. Profiling relied on immunoSEQ multiplex PCR, and the TCRdb table lists in-frame clones only, not all of them. Seen here are 60,000 or so clones, around 65% observed once, and the top ten hold around half. The sequencing sample was made of PBMCs or T cells enriched from blood (not recorded which). The receptor source for this set is a woman aged 60-70 years who had been exposed to COVID-19.

The rearrangement links TRBV29-1 to TRBJ2-5; no clear D. Trimming cost V 6 bases and J 2 bases, with 7 bases left between them. Germline loops: CDR1 SQVTM, CDR2 ANQGSEA. CDR3 length: 11 residues. The CDR3 coding sequence is TGCAGCGTGAGAAAACAAGAGACCCAGTACTTC. Protein product: CSVRKQETQYF.

The chain joins TRBV3-1 (or the pseudogene TRBV3-2) to TRBJ1-4; maybe TRBD1 (6 bases). The V end was cut by 4 bases, the J end by 6 bases, with 27 bases between. In germline, CDR1 is LGHDT, CDR2 YNNKEL (reference sequence). The CDR3 spans 19 residues. Here the CDR3 DNA reads TGTGCCAGCAGCCCCCGAGTCTCGGACAGCCCTTTAAGGGATGAAAAACTGTTTTTT. Amino acid sequence: CASSPRVSDSPLRDEKLFF.

This clone was recorded a few times. The CDR3 coding sequence is TGTGCCAGCAGTTTACCCCAGCGGGGGGGGGAGACCCAGTACTTC. Residues: CASSLPQRGGETQYF. This chain connects TRBV28 to TRBJ2-5; 10 bases map to TRBD2. The CDR3 sequence is 15 residues long. Germline values: CDR1 MDHEN, CDR2 SYDVKM. Losses at the gene ends were 2 bases for V and 5 bases for J; bases not matched to a gene: 5.

V usage is TRBV5-1 and J usage is TRBJ2-2; a weak D match, TRBD2 (5 bases). The CDR3 sequence is 16 residues long. The V gene's germline CDR1 is SGHRS and CDR2 YFSETQ. V was trimmed by 1 base and J by 3 bases, leaving 13 bases between them. CDR3 bases: TGCGCCAGCAGCTTGAAGGGAGTTTTAGACACCGGGGAGCTGTTTTTT. It encodes CASSLKGVLDTGELFF.

Remarks on this clone: This CDR3 is also generated by other DNA sequences in the sample. The chain couples TRBV19 to TRBJ1-3; D gene unclear. This CDR3 is built from 15 residues. From germline, CDR1 is LNHDA and CDR2 SQIVND (reference sequence). Trimming removed 2 bases at V and 0 bases at J, with 8 bases between. The CDR3: CASSILSNSGNTIYF. The CDR3 region has the DNA TGTGCCAGTAGTATATTAAGCAACTCTGGAAACACCATATATTTT.

The chain links TRBV27 to TRBJ1-5; D possibly corresponds to TRBD1 (6 bases). CDR3 length: 14 amino acids. In germline, CDR1 is MNHEY, CDR2 SMNVEV (reference sequence). V lost 1 base to trimming and J lost 5 bases, with 9 bases between them. The CDR3 region is CASSLFGGHQPQHF. The CDR3, as DNA: TGTGCCAGCAGTTTATTCGGGGGGCATCAGCCCCAGCATTTT.

The chain combines TRBV25-1 with TRBJ2-7; TRBD2 might be the D (5 bases). CDR1 MGHDK and CDR2 SYGVNS come from the germline V gene. V lost 4 bases, J lost 1 base, and 11 bases lay in between. CDR3 length equals 14 residues. The DNA for the CDR3 is TGTGCCAGCAGTGCTCGAGGGTCATCCTACGAGCAGTACTTC. The encoded protein is CASSARGSSYEQYF.

This sequence joins TRBV28 and TRBJ1-5; D gene uncertain. The CDR3 runs to 14 residues. V dropped 7 bases and J dropped 0 bases, with 10 bases sitting between them. The germline V gene encodes CDR1 MDHEN and CDR2 SYDVKM. The CDR3 spells CASKYTSSNQPQHF. In DNA form, the CDR3 reads TGTGCCAGCAAATACACGTCTAGCAATCAGCCCCAGCATTTT.

The chain recombines TRBV29-1 with TRBJ2-1; D gene unclear. This CDR3 has 13 residues. Trimming took off 7 bases at V and 0 bases at J, with 10 bases between the two ends. Germline CDR1 and CDR2: SQVTM and ANQGSEA. CDR3 DNA sequence: TGCAGCGCTGGTCTTAGCTCCTACAATGAGCAGTTCTTC. Its protein is CSAGLSSYNEQFF.

The V gene is TRBV5-1, the J gene TRBJ1-1; perhaps TRBD1 as D (6 bases). CDR1 and CDR2 (germline): SGHRS, YFSETQ. The CDR3 is 14 amino acids. V dropped 0 bases and J dropped 5 bases, with 11 bases sitting between them. The CDR3 spells CASSLEQGGTEAFF. The CDR3 DNA is TGCGCCAGCAGCTTGGAACAGGGAGGGACTGAAGCTTTCTTT.

The gene calls are TRBV6-1 and TRBJ2-7; tentative D call: TRBD2 (7 bases). V shed 3 bases and J shed 4 bases, with 13 bases lying between them. CDR3 length: 14 amino acids. The germline CDR1 and CDR2 sequences are MNHNS and SASEGT. The CDR3 DNA sequence: TGTGCCAGCAGTGATCTCGGGGGGCGGTACGAGCAGTACTTC. Amino acids: CASSDLGGRYEQYF.

The genes are TRBV7-2 and TRBJ2-7, with TRBD2 matching 10 bases. With 5 bases clipped from V and 5 bases from J, the junction kept 6 bases outside the gene matches. CDR1 SGHTA and CDR2 FQGNSA come from the germline V gene. The CDR3 sequence is 14 residues long. The CDR3 here is CASSMGLASNEQYF. For the CDR3, the DNA is TGTGCCAGCAGCATGGGACTAGCGAGTAACGAGCAGTACTTC.

The genes are TRBV28 and TRBJ2-3; TRBD1 matches at 8 bases. CDR3 length: 14 residues. CDR1 is MDHEN and CDR2 is SYDVKM in the germline V gene. V dropped 3 bases and J dropped 5; count of bases not matched to a gene: 4. CDR3 loop: CASSLDRARDTQYF. CDR3 nucleotide sequence: TGTGCCAGCAGTTTGGACAGGGCGAGAGATACGCAGTATTTT. Complete variable domain (other parts from reference TRBV28 and TRBJ2-3): DVKVTQSSRYLVKRTGEKVFLECVQDMDHENMFWYRQDPGLGLRLIYFSYDVKMKEKGDIPEGYSVSREKKERFSLILESASTNQTSMYLCASSLDRARDTQYFGPGTRLTVL.

CDR3 nucleotide sequence: TGTGCCAGCAGCCCCGACGGGGTAGGAGAGACCCAGTACTTC. This gives the protein CASSPDGVGETQYF. The genes are TRBV7-8 and TRBJ2-5, with TRBD2 as a possible D gene (5 bases). V was shortened by 5 bases and J by 4 bases, with 14 bases between the two germline ends. Per the germline V gene, CDR1 is SGHVS and CDR2 is FQNEAQ. The CDR3 is made up of 14 amino acids.

The chain has TRBV5-1 and TRBJ1-5; the match to TRBD1 covers 10 bases. V lost 0 bases to trimming and J lost 9 bases; unmatched junction nucleotides: 3. Germline V gene data show CDR1 as SGHRS and CDR2 as YFSETQ. The CDR3 consists of 14 residues. CDR3 amino acids: CASSLGTGGVPQHF. In DNA form, the CDR3 reads TGCGCCAGCAGCTTGGGGACAGGGGGGGTGCCCCAGCATTTT.

The chain couples TRBV2 to TRBJ2-5, with D possibly being TRBD1 (6 bases). The CDR3 is 14 amino acids. Germline V CDR1 and CDR2: SNHLY, FYNNEI. V dropped 6 bases and J dropped 3 bases, with 14 bases sitting between them. The CDR3 DNA reads as TGTGCCAGCAGGGGGCCGGGACAAAAAGAGACCCAGTACTTC. This translates into CASRGPGQKETQYF.

This clone was found many times. The gene calls are TRBV27 and TRBJ2-3; 12 bases match TRBD2. CDR1 MNHEY and CDR2 SMNVEV come from the germline V gene (reference sequence). Trimming took 2 bases from V and 3 from J; bases not matched to a gene: 3. The CDR3 spans 16 residues. CDR3: CASSLASGGATDTQYF. The DNA of the CDR3 is TGTGCCAGCAGTTTAGCTAGCGGGGGGGCTACAGATACGCAGTATTTT.

V is TRBV10-1 and J is TRBJ2-7; D possibly corresponds to TRBD2 (5 bases). V was shortened by 2 bases and J by 2 bases, with 7 bases between the two germline ends. Germline CDR1 and CDR2: WNHNN and SYGVQD (reference sequence). CDR3 length: 13 residues. This chain's CDR3 is CASSEPGTYEQYF. The CDR3 nucleotides read TGCGCCAGCAGTGAGCCCGGGACCTACGAGCAGTACTTC.

CDR3 residues: CASSKGINRQYSNQPQHF. Written as DNA, the CDR3 is TGTGCCAGCAGTAAAGGGATTAACAGGCAGTATAGCAATCAGCCCCAGCATTTT. The chain employs TRBV6-2 or TRBV6-3 and TRBJ1-5; TRBD1 is a possible D gene (5 bases). CDR1 and CDR2 from the germline V gene are MNHEY and SVGEGT. The V end lost 5 bases, the J end lost 0 bases, and 20 bases lay between the germline ends. This CDR3 is built from 18 residues.